Shown below are 21 T cell receptor beta chains from a single sample sequenced in a study of resident and recirculating memory T cells in vitiligo (dated by TCRdb to the late 2010s). Libraries came from the immunoSEQ multiplex PCR assay. This is the immuneACCESS table as TCRdb keeps it, with only in-frame sequences that have V and J called. A part of the clones is gone; compared with another copy, unresolved V genes explain less than half, and the rest is unexplained. For this sample the table gives around 70,000 clones, of which 90% to 95% were detected only once. Around 4.9% of the sample rests with the top ten. The material sequenced was blood. These receptors were taken from a male donor with vitiligo.

The rearrangement uses TRBV7-2 and TRBJ2-7, with 7 bases fitting TRBD1. CDR3 length: 15 residues. Germline trimming cut 2 bases from V and 5 bases from J; bases unmatched to any gene: 9. Germline-derived CDR1 and CDR2 are SGHTA and FQGNSA. The CDR3 sequence: CASSLREGTDNEQYF. The CDR3 nucleotides read TGTGCCAGCAGCTTACGAGAAGGGACAGACAACGAGCAGTACTTC.

The rearrangement uses TRBV7-2 and TRBJ1-2; TRBD1 matches at 7 bases. V shed 1 base and J 2 bases; nucleotides not matched to a gene: 4. This CDR3 contains 15 residues. Germline V lookup: CDR1 SGHTA, CDR2 FQGNSA. For the CDR3, the DNA is TGTGCCAGCAGCTTAGATGGGACAGCCAACTATGGCTACACCTTC. Amino acids: CASSLDGTANYGYTF.

The chain couples TRBV14 to TRBJ2-7; 8 bases align to TRBD1. Germline CDR1 SGHDN, CDR2 FVKESK. The length of the CDR3 is 15 residues. V lost 4 bases to trimming and J lost 1 base; unmatched junction nucleotides: 6. CDR3 residues: CASSPGQGPSYEQYF. Here the CDR3 DNA reads TGTGCCAGCAGCCCCGGACAGGGACCATCCTACGAGCAGTACTTC. The variable domain in full, with the rest retrieved from reference TRBV14 and TRBJ2-7, is EAGVTQFPSHSVIEKGQTVTLRCDPISGHDNLYWYRRVMGKEIKFLLHFVKESKQDESGMPNNRFLAERTGGTYSTLKVQPAELEDSGVYFCASSPGQGPSYEQYFGPGTRLTVT.

This sequence joins TRBV4-2 and TRBJ1-2, with 7 bases identical to TRBD1. CDR1 and CDR2 from the germline V gene are LGHNA and YNFKEQ. V trimming: 4 bases; J trimming: 3 bases; junction bases outside the gene matches: 8. This CDR3 has 15 residues. CDR3 region: CASSPGGRGDYGYTF. CDR3 sequence (DNA): TGTGCCAGCAGCCCAGGGGGAAGGGGAGACTATGGCTACACCTTC.

The chain couples TRBV7-3 to TRBJ2-5; D might be TRBD2 (7 bases). Germline CDR1 is SGHTA and CDR2 is FQGTGA. V was shortened by 3 bases and J by 1 base, with 12 bases between the two germline ends. This CDR3 is built from 15 residues. CDR3 nucleotide sequence: TGTGCCAGCAGCTTGGGCGGGGGCCCCCAAGAGACCCAGTACTTC. Residues: CASSLGGGPQETQYF.

J is TRBJ2-4 and V is TRBV5-6, with D hard to call. Trimming took off 0 bases at V and 0 bases at J, with 7 bases between the two ends. This CDR3 comprises 15 residues. Germline lookup yields CDR1 SGHDT and CDR2 YYEEEE. CDR3 amino acids: CASSLGLIAKNIQYF. In nucleotides, the CDR3 is TGTGCCAGCAGCTTGGGGCTTATAGCCAAAAACATTCAGTACTTC.

The J gene is TRBJ2-7, the V gene TRBV7-2; TRBD1 agrees at 8 bases. CDR1 is SGHTA, CDR2 FQGNSA, per germline. J lost 10 bases, V lost 1 base, and 6 bases had no gene match. The CDR3 covers 13 residues. The CDR3 sequence is CASSLGGTGGQYF. DNA for the CDR3: TGTGCCAGCAGCTTAGGTGGGACAGGCGGTCAGTACTTC.

The chain is built from TRBV5-4 and TRBJ1-6, with D unresolved. CDR1 and CDR2 from the germline V gene are SGHNT and YYREEE (reference sequence). V lost 4 bases and J 5 bases, leaving 10 bases between the germline ends. This CDR3 spans 14 amino acids. The CDR3 reads CASSPRQDNSPLHF. In DNA, the CDR3 is TGTGCCAGCAGCCCCCGACAAGATAATTCACCCCTCCACTTT. Combining the CDR3 with reference TRBV5-4 and TRBJ1-6 gives the whole variable domain ETGVTQSPTHLIKTRGQQVTLRCSSQSGHNTVSWYQQALGQGPQFIFQYYREEENGRGNFPPRFSGLQFPNYSSELNVNALELDDSALYLCASSPRQDNSPLHFGNGTRLTVT.

The genes are TRBV5-6 and TRBJ1-1, with D unresolved. V was pared by 4 bases and J by 0 bases, with 19 bases between. The CDR3 is 17 residues long. Germline-derived CDR1 and CDR2 are SGHDT and YYEEEE. CDR3 coding DNA: TGTGCCAGCAGCCGTTACTCGGGTAACCCAATGAACACTGAAGCTTTCTTT. Translated: CASSRYSGNPMNTEAFF.

The rearrangement uses TRBV28 and TRBJ2-7; weak D call: TRBD1 (6 bases). The germline CDR1 and CDR2 sequences are MDHEN and SYDVKM. The CDR3 consists of 13 residues. V lost 3 bases and J 4 bases, leaving 10 bases between the germline ends. The CDR3 loop reads CASSLDSLYEQYF. Here the CDR3 DNA reads TGTGCCAGCAGTTTGGACAGCCTTTACGAGCAGTACTTC.

This chain uses TRBV2 with TRBJ2-6; D is possibly TRBD2 (6 bases). Germline CDR1 reads SNHLY; CDR2 reads FYNNEI. This CDR3 contains 14 residues. Trimming took 8 bases from V and 2 from J, leaving 10 bases between them. The CDR3 reads CASGGNAGANVLTF. DNA for the CDR3: TGTGCCAGCGGGGGGAATGCTGGGGCCAACGTCCTGACTTTC.

The rearrangement joins TRBV10-3 to TRBJ2-3; tentative D call: TRBD2 (6 bases). V was clipped by 4 bases and J by 1 base, with 12 bases between them. Germline loops: CDR1 ENHRY, CDR2 SYGVKD. The CDR3 is 15 residues long. CDR3 coding DNA: TGTGCCATCAGTGCCTTTAGCGGTGGCACAGATACGCAGTATTTT. This gives the protein CAISAFSGGTDTQYF.

The chain is built from TRBV5-5 and TRBJ1-1; perhaps TRBD1 as D (5 bases). The germline gives CDR1 SGHKS, CDR2 YYEKEE (reference sequence). This CDR3 spans 14 amino acids. V was cut by 2 bases and J by 1 base, with 9 bases left in between. The chain's CDR3 is CASSFRGGNTEAFF. CDR3 DNA sequence: TGTGCCAGCAGCTTTCGGGGGGGGAACACTGAAGCTTTCTTT.

The chain employs TRBV6-5 and TRBJ2-3; TRBD2 matches 7 bases. J gave up 6 bases and V 0 bases, and 6 bases lay outside the gene matches. The CDR3 contains 15 residues. The germline gives CDR1 MNHEY, CDR2 SVGAGI. The CDR3 nucleotides are TGTGCCAGCAGTTACTCGTACTATAGCGGGGATACGCAGTATTTT. Translated: CASSYSYYSGDTQYF.

This sequence joins TRBV6-6 and TRBJ1-1; D possibly corresponds to TRBD1 (6 bases). The V and J ends lost 4 bases and 0 bases respectively, with 12 bases between them. CDR3 size: 15 residues. Germline V lookup: CDR1 MNHNY, CDR2 SVGAGI (reference sequence). CDR3 DNA sequence: TGTGCCAGCAGTTTGGAGGACAGACTGAACACTGAAGCTTTCTTT. Translated, it gives CASSLEDRLNTEAFF.

This chain links TRBV4-3 with TRBJ2-1; TRBD2 aligns across 13 bases. The CDR3 is made up of 16 amino acids. The germline CDR1 and CDR2 sequences are LGHNA and YSLEER. After removal of 1 base from V and 4 bases from J, the junction contained 1 base not matched to a gene. The CDR3 here is CASSQGLAGGYNEQFF. CDR3 bases: TGCGCCAGCAGCCAAGGACTAGCGGGGGGATACAATGAGCAGTTCTTC.

This clone has just a few counts. This chain links TRBV10-3 with TRBJ1-1; perhaps TRBD1 as D (5 bases). V was cut by 5 bases and J by 5 bases, with 9 bases left in between. Germline V gene lookup returns CDR1 ENHRY and CDR2 SYGVKD. The CDR3 is 12 residues long. CDR3 in amino acids: CAISQGETEAFF. The CDR3 nucleotides are TGTGCCATCAGTCAGGGTGAAACTGAAGCTTTCTTT.

The V and J genes are TRBV7-9 and TRBJ2-3; no definite D call. The CDR3 extends over 15 amino acids. Germline V CDR1 and CDR2: SEHNR, FQNEAQ (reference sequence). Trimming removed 2 bases from V and 0 bases from J, with 9 bases in between. The CDR3 coding sequence is TGTGCCAGCAGCTTAAAAGCGACTAGCACAGATACGCAGTATTTT. This translates into CASSLKATSTDTQYF.

The CDR3 protein is CASTLLGGGSSDTQYF. The CDR3 DNA reads TGTGCCAGCACCTTGTTAGGCGGGGGGTCCTCAGATACGCAGTATTTT. The V and J genes are TRBV27 and TRBJ2-3, with 8 nucleotides matching TRBD2. This CDR3 is 16 amino acids long. Trimming cost V 7 bases and J 4 bases; bases outside gene matches: 13. Germline V gives CDR1 MNHEY, CDR2 SMNVEV (reference sequence).

The chain links TRBV7-2 to TRBJ2-7, with 9 bases lining up with TRBD2. The CDR3 has 16 amino acids. Germline V gives CDR1 SGHTA, CDR2 FQGNSA. J gave up 5 bases and V 5 bases, and 13 bases lay outside the gene matches. The CDR3 spells CASSDGRGGFGHEQYF. In DNA, the CDR3 is TGTGCCAGCAGCGACGGGCGGGGGGGGTTCGGGCACGAGCAGTACTTC. The full variable domain, in which reference TRBV7-2 and TRBJ2-7 provide the parts outside the CDR3, is GAGVSQSPSNKVTEKGKDVELRCDPISGHTALYWYRQSLGQGLEFLIYFQGNSAPDKSGLPSDRFSAERTGGSVSTLTIQRTQQEDSAVYLCASSDGRGGFGHEQYFGPGTRLTVT.

The gene calls are TRBV7-9 and TRBJ1-2; D not resolved. The germline CDR1 and CDR2 sequences are SEHNR and FQNEAQ (reference sequence). The CDR3 totals 11 residues. V was clipped by 5 bases and J by 3 bases, with 4 bases between them. The CDR3 loop reads CASSIDYGYTF. CDR3 nucleotides: TGTGCCAGCAGCATCGACTATGGCTACACCTTC.